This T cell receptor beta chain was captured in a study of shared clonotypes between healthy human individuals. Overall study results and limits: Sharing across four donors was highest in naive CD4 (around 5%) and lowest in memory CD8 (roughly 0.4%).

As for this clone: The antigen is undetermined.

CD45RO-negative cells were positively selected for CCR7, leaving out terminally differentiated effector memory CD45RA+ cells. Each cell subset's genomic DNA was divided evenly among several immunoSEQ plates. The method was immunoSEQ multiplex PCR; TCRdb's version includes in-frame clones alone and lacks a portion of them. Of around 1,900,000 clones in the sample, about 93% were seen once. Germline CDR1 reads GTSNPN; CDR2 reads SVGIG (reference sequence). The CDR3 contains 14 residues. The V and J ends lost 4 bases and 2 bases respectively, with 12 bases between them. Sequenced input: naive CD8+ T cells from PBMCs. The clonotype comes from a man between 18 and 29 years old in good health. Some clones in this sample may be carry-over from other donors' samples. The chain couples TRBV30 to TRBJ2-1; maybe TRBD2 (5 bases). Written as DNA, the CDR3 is TGTGCCTGGACCGAACCCGGGGCCTACAATGAGCAGTTCTTC. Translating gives CAWTEPGAYNEQFF.